This T cell receptor beta chain was captured by sequencing in a study of T cell repertoires in cytomegalovirus infection. Study-wide context: Public signatures in TCR beta pointed to CMV infection and matching HLA type. Whole-study results and caveats: HLA-C-restricted TCR beta clonotypes specific for CMV led the ex vivo response. The study identified carriers of CMV plus the relevant HLA from cumulative public TCR beta family frequency.

The V end lost 5 bases, the J end lost 7 bases, and 26 bases lay between the germline ends. Germline V gene lookup returns CDR1 MNHEY and CDR2 SVGAGI. The CDR3 length is 17 residues. TCRdb analysed the reads with MiXCR anew, one entry per CDR3 protein. The sample contains some 300,000 distinct CDR3 sequences, 9.6% of which appear only once. Remarks on this clonotype: As yet, its antigen is unknown. This may come from a read error, since a much larger clone is one base off.

The sequence was obtained from a human donor in good health (CMV status not recorded). Some clones in this sample may be carry-over from other donors' samples. The chain couples TRBV6-5 to TRBJ1-1; weak D call: TRBD1 (5 bases). Sequenced: PBMCs. The CDR3 DNA sequence: TGTGCCAGCAGTCCATGGACATGGGGCGGCAAACACCTTGAAGCTTTCTTT. It yields the protein CASSPWTWGGKHLEAFF.